One T cell receptor (beta chain) is described in this entry. Its specificity is unknown. Sequenced by immunoSEQ multiplex PCR; TCRdb stores in-frame clones only, minus some. This table has 220,000 or so clones, roughly 91% appearing once. These data are taken from a study of cytomegalovirus exposure and HLA in healthy donors. The study, taken as a whole, reports: TCR beta chains numbering more than 150 were designated cytomegalovirus-associated. Rarity characterized most TCR sequences, yet some public TCRs appeared in many donors. The finding came from a later analysis; first-cohort TCR clusters tended to co-occur in the roughly 110 validation repertoires.

Germline V gives CDR1 MDHEN, CDR2 SYDVKM. V was pared by 2 bases and J by 4 bases, with 5 bases of the junction left unmatched. This CDR3 contains 16 residues. Among the 120 or so subjects of the validation cohort, separate from the 666-subject first cohort, were the donors. J is TRBJ2-2 and V is TRBV28; 9 bases are shared with TRBD1. The sequence came from a young woman in good health and CMV-seropositive. Sequencing was performed on PBMCs. The CDR3 reads CASSLPGQGGTGELFF. The CDR3, as DNA: TGTGCCAGCAGTTTACCGGGACAGGGCGGCACCGGGGAGCTGTTTTTT.